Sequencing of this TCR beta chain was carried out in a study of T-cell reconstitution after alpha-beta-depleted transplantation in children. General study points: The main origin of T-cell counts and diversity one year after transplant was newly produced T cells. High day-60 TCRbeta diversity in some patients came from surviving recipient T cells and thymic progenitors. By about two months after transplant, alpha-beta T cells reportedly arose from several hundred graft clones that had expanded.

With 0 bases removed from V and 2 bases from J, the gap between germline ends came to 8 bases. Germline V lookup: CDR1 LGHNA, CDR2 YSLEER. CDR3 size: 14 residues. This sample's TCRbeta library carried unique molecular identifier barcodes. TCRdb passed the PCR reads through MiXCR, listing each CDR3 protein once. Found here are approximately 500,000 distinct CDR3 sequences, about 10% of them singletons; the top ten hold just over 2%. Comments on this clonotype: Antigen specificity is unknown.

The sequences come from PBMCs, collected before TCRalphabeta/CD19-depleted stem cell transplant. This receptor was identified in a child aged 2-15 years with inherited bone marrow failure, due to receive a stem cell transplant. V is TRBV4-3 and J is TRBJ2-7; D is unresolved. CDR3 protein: CASSQDLSTYEQYF. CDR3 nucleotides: TGCGCCAGCAGCCAAGATTTGAGTACCTACGAGCAGTACTTC.